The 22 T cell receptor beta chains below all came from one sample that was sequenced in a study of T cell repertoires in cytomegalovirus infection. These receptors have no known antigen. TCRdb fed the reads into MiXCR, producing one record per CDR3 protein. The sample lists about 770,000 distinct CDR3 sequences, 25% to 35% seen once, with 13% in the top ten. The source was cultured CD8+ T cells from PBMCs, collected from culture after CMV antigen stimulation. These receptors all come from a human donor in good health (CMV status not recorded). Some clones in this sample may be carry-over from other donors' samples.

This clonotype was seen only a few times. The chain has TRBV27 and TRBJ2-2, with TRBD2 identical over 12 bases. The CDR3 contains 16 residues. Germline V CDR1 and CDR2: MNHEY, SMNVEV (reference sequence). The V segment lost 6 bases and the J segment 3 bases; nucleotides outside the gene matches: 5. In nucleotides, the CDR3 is TGTGCCAGCAGCCGACTAGCGGGGGCGGACACCGGGGAGCTGTTTTTT. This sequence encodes CASSRLAGADTGELFF.

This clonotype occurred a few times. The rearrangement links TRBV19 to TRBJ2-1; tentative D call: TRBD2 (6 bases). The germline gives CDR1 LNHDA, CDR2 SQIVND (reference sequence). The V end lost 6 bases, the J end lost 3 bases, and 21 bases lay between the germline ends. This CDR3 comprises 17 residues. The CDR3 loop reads CASSRDFGRPYYNEQFF. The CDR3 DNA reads TGTGCCAGTAGCAGGGACTTCGGGCGGCCCTACTACAATGAGCAGTTCTTC. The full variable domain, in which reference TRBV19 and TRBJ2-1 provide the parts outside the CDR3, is DGGITQSPKYLFRKEGQNVTLSCEQNLNHDAMYWYRQDPGQGLRLIYYSQIVNDFQKGDIAEGYSVSREKKESFPLTVTSAQKNPTAFYLCASSRDFGRPYYNEQFFGPGTRLTVL.

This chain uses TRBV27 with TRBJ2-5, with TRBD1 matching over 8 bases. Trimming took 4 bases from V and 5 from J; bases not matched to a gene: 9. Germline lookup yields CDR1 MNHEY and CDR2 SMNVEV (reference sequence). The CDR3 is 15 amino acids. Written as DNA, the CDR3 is TGTGCCAGCAGTTCTCGACAGGGGAGGTGGGAGACCCAGTACTTC. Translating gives CASSSRQGRWETQYF.

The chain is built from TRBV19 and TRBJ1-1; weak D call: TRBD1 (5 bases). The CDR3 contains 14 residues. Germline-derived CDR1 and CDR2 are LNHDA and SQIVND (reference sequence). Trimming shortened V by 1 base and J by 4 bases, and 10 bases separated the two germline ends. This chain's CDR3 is CASSIVEGTTEAFF. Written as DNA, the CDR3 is TGTGCCAGTAGTATAGTCGAAGGGACCACTGAAGCTTTCTTT.

CDR3 sequence reads: CATSRETTNEKLFF. For the CDR3, the DNA is TGTGCCACCAGCAGAGAAACAACTAATGAAAAACTGTTTTTT. The chain combines TRBV15 with TRBJ1-4, with D unresolved. CDR3 size: 14 residues. CDR1 and CDR2 (germline): LNHNV, YYDKDF (reference sequence). V shed 0 bases and J shed 0 bases, with 2 bases lying between them.

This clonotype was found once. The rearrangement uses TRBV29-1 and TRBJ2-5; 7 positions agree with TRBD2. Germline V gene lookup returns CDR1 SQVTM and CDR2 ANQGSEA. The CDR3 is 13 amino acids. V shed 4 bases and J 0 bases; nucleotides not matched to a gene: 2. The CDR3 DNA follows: TGCAGCGTTGTAGGGACTAACCAAGAGACCCAGTACTTC. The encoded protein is CSVVGTNQETQYF. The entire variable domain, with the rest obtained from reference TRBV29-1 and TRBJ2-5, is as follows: SAVISQKPSRDICQRGTSLTIQCQVDSQVTMMFWYRQQPGQSLTLIATANQGSEATYESGFVIDKFPISRPNLTFSTLTVSNMSPEDSSIYLCSVVGTNQETQYFGPGTRLLVL.

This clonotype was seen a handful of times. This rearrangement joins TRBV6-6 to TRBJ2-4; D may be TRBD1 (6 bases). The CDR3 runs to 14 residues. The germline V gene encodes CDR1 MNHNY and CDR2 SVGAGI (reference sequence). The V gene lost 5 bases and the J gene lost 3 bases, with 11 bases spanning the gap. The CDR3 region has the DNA TGTGCCAGCAGTGCAGGGGTAGTCAAAAACATTCAGTACTTC. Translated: CASSAGVVKNIQYF.

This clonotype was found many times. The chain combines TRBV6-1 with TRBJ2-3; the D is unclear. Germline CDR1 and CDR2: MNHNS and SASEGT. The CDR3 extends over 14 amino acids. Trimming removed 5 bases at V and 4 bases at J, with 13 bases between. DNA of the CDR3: TGTGCCAGCAGTATGGACCCCCTCCCAGATACGCAGTATTTT. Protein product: CASSMDPLPDTQYF.

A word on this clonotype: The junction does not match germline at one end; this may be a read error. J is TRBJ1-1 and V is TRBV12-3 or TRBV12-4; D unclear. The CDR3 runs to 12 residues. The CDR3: CARSPVVSEAFF. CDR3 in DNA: TGTGCCCGCAGCCCTGTGGTGTCTGAAGCTTTCTTT.

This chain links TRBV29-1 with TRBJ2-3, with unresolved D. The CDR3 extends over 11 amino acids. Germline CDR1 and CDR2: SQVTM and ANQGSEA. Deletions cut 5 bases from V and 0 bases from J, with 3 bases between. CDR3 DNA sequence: TGCAGCGTTCCAAGCACAGATACGCAGTATTTT. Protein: CSVPSTDTQYF.

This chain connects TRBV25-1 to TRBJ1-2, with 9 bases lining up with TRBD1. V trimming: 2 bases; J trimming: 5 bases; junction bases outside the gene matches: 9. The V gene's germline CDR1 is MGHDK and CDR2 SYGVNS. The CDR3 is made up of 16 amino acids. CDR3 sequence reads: CASSERVGQGTYGYTF. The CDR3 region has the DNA TGTGCCAGCAGTGAACGGGTCGGACAGGGGACTTATGGCTACACCTTC.

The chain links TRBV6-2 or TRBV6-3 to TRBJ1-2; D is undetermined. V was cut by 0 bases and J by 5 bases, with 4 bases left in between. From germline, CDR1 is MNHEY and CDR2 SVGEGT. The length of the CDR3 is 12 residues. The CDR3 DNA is TGTGCCAGCAGTTACTCCGTATATGGCTACACCTTC. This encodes CASSYSVYGYTF.

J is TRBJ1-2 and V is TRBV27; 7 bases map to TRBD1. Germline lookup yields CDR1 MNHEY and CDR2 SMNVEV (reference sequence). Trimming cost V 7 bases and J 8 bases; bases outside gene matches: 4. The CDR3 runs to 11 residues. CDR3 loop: CASKGAHGYTF. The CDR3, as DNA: TGTGCCAGCAAGGGGGCCCACGGCTACACCTTC.

CDR3 DNA sequence: TGTGCCAGCAGCGCGACTTGGGGTGAGGACATTCAGTACTTC. It codes for CASSATWGEDIQYF. The chain couples TRBV7-8 to TRBJ2-4; D remains unclear. V lost 5 bases and J lost 8, with 16 bases in between. The CDR3 sequence is 14 residues long. Germline CDR1 is SGHVS and CDR2 is FQNEAQ.

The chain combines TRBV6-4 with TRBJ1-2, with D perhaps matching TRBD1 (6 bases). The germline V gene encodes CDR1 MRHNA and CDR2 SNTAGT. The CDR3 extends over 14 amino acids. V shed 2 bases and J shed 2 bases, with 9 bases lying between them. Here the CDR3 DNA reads TGTGCCAGCAGTGACGAAACAGGGAACTATGGCTACACCTTC. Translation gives CASSDETGNYGYTF.

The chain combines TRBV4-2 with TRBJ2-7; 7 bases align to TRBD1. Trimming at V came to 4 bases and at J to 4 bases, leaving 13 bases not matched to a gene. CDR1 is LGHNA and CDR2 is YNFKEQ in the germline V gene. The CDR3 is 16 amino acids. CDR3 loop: CASSPFEGASLYEQYF. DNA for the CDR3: TGTGCCAGCAGCCCATTCGAGGGGGCTTCTCTATACGAGCAGTACTTC.

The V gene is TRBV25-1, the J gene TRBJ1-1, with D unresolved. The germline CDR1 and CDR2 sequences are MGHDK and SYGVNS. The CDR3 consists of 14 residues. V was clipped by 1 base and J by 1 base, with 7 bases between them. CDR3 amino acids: CASSEFLGNTEAFF. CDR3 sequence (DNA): TGTGCCAGCAGTGAATTCCTCGGGAACACTGAAGCTTTCTTT.

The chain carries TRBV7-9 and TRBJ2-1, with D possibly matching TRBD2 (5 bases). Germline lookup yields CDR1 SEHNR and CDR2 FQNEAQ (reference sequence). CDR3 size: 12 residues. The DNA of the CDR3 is TGTGCTCTTTTGGGCGGGTACAATGAGCAGTTCTTC. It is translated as CALLGGYNEQFF.

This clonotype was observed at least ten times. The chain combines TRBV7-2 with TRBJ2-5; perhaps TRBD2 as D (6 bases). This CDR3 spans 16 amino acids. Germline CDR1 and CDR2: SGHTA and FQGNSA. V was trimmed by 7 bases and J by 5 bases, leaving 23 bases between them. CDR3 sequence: CASTQGWAGRMETQYF. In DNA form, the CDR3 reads TGTGCCAGCACCCAAGGCTGGGCAGGGAGGATGGAGACCCAGTACTTC.

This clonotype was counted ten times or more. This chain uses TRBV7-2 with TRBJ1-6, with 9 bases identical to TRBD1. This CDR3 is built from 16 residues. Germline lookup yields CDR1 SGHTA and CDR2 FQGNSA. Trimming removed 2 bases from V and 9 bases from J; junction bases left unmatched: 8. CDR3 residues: CASSLNRGLESSPLHF. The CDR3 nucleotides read TGTGCCAGCAGCTTAAACAGGGGGCTCGAAAGTTCACCCCTCCACTTT.

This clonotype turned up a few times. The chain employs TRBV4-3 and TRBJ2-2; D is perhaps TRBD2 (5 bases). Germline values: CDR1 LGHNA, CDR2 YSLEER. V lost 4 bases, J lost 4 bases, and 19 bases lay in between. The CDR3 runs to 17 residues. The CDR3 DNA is TGCGCCAGCAGCCCCCTCGGCGAGGGTTCAGGCACCGGGGAGCTGTTTTTT. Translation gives CASSPLGEGSGTGELFF.

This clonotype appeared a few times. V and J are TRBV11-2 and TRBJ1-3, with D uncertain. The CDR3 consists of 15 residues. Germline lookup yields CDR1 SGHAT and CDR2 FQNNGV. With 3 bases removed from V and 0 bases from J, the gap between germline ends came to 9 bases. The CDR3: CASSFSSGSGNTIYF. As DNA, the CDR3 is TGTGCCAGCAGCTTTTCCTCAGGCTCTGGAAACACCATATATTTT.